A single sample gave rise to the 7 T cell receptor beta chains below, sequenced in a study of cytomegalovirus exposure and HLA in healthy donors. Use of 60 Vbeta and 13 Jbeta primers characterized the PCR. Some clones are missing from TCRdb's copy, which holds only in-frame ones; the method was immunoSEQ multiplex PCR. This sample yields 250,000 to 300,000 clones, of which about 90% are seen a single time; 1.7% belongs to the top ten. The sample was PBMCs. All receptors derive from a girl under 10 years old in good health and CMV-seronegative.

For this clone: The identical CDR3 is also encoded by other nucleotide sequences in the sample. This sequence joins TRBV9 and TRBJ2-2; tentatively, D is TRBD2 (5 bases). Germline V gene lookup returns CDR1 SGDLS and CDR2 YYNGEE. CDR3 length: 13 residues. The V and J ends lost 0 bases and 11 bases respectively, with 11 bases between them. CDR3 sequence reads: CASSVGTSGELFF. The CDR3 region has the DNA TGTGCCAGCAGCGTAGGGACTTCTGGAGAGCTGTTTTTT.

A few counts support this clone. The V call is TRBV29-1, the J call TRBJ1-1, with no clear D. The germline gives CDR1 SQVTM, CDR2 ANQGSEA. V gave up 1 base and J gave up 3 bases, with 3 bases separating them. The CDR3 has 11 amino acids. CDR3 sequence: CSVEADTEAFF. DNA for the CDR3: TGCAGCGTTGAAGCGGACACTGAAGCTTTCTTT.

J is TRBJ1-6 and V is TRBV15, with 8 nucleotides matching TRBD1. CDR3 size: 13 residues. In germline, CDR1 is LNHNV, CDR2 YYDKDF (reference sequence). Trimming took 6 bases from V and 10 from J; bases not matched to a gene: 5. CDR3 DNA: TGTGCCACCAGAGGACAGGGTACCTCACCCCTCCACTTT. This sequence encodes CATRGQGTSPLHF.

The chain carries TRBV11-2 and TRBJ2-7, with D hard to call. This CDR3 spans 14 amino acids. The germline gives CDR1 SGHAT, CDR2 FQNNGV. V dropped 4 bases and J dropped 0 bases, with 10 bases sitting between them. The CDR3 sequence: CASSSPRVSYEQYF. CDR3 nucleotide sequence: TGTGCCAGCAGCTCCCCCCGGGTCTCCTACGAGCAGTACTTC.

V gene TRBV7-9 combines with J gene TRBJ2-7, with D perhaps TRBD2 (6 bases). Trimming shortened V by 6 bases and J by 7 bases, and 22 bases separated the two germline ends. This CDR3 is 15 amino acids long. Per germline, CDR1 SEHNR and CDR2 FQNEAQ (reference sequence). CDR3 bases: TGTGCCAGCAGACCCCCGGGACCGGGAGAGATGGAGCAGTACTTC. Amino acids: CASRPPGPGEMEQYF.

V is TRBV29-1 and J is TRBJ1-1; unclear D gene. This CDR3 is built from 13 residues. V was trimmed by 6 bases and J by 1 base, leaving 12 bases between them. CDR1 is SQVTM, CDR2 ANQGSEA, per germline. The CDR3: CSVVGRQNTEAFF. CDR3 nucleotides: TGCAGCGTCGTTGGCAGACAGAACACTGAAGCTTTCTTT.

The chain recombines TRBV5-5 with TRBJ1-4; 8 bases line up with TRBD1. This CDR3 is 15 amino acids long. After removal of 4 bases from V and 7 bases from J, the junction contained 9 bases not matched to a gene. The germline CDR1 and CDR2 sequences are SGHKS and YYEKEE (reference sequence). CDR3 amino acids: CASSDQGALGEKLFF. Here the CDR3 DNA reads TGTGCCAGCAGCGATCAGGGGGCCCTTGGTGAAAAACTGTTTTTT. Looking up the rest from reference TRBV5-5 and TRBJ1-4 gives the full variable domain: DAGVTQSPTHLIKTRGQQVTLRCSPISGHKSVSWYQQVLGQGPQFIFQYYEKEERGRGNFPDRFSARQFPNYSSELNVNALLLGDSALYLCASSDQGALGEKLFFGSGTQLSVL.